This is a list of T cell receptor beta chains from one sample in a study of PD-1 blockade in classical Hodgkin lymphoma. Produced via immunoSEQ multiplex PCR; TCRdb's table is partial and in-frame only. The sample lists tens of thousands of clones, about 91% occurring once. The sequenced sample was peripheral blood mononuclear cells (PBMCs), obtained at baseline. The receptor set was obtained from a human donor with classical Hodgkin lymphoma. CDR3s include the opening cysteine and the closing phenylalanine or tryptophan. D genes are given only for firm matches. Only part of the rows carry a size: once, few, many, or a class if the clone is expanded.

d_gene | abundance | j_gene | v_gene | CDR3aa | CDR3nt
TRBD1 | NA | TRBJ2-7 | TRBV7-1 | CASTTGQGFYEQYF | TGTGCCAGCACCACGGGACAGGGATTCTACGAGCAGTACTTC
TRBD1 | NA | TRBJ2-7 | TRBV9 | CASSVAAGQGVYEQYF | TGTGCCAGCAGCGTAGCTGCAGGACAGGGTGTGTACGAGCAGTACTTC
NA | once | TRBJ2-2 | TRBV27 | CASSLRDPRTGELFF | TGTGCCAGCAGTTTAAGGGACCCTCGGACCGGGGAGCTGTTTTTT
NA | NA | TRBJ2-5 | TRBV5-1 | CASSPWNITGIGETQYF | TGCGCCAGCAGCCCATGGAACATCACAGGGATCGGAGAGACCCAGTACTTC
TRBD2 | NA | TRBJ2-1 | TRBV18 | CASSPGTSGNEQFF | TGTGCCAGCTCACCGGGGACTAGCGGCAATGAGCAGTTCTTC
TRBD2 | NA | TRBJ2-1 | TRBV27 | CASRPSGAAYNEQFF | TGTGCCAGCAGACCTAGCGGGGCCGCCTACAATGAGCAGTTCTTC
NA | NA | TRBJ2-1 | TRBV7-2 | CASSLGLPNGGGEQFF | TGTGCCAGCAGCTTAGGTCTCCCAAACGGAGGTGGTGAGCAGTTCTTC
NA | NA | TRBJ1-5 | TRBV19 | CASSIRYSNQPQHF | TGTGCCAGTAGTATCCGCTATAGCAATCAGCCCCAGCATTTT
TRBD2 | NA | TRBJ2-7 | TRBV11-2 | CASSFGGGWYEQYF | TGTGCCAGCAGCTTTGGCGGGGGGTGGTACGAGCAGTACTTC
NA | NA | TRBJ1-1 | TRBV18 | CASSPPAMNTEAFF | TGTGCCAGCTCACCACCAGCCATGAACACTGAAGCTTTCTTT
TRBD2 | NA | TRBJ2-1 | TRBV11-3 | CASSLSGGAGREQFF | TGTGCCAGCAGCTTGAGCGGGGGGGCCGGGAGGGAGCAGTTCTTC
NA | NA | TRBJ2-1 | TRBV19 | CASSYPLAEQFF | TGTGCCAGTAGTTATCCATTAGCGGAGCAGTTCTTC
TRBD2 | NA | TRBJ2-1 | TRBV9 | CASSPPAGDSYNEQFF | TGTGCCAGCAGCCCTCCGGCGGGAGACTCCTACAATGAGCAGTTCTTC
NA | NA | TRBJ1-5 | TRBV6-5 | CASSYSLGGNQPQHF | TGTGCCAGCAGTTACTCGCTCGGGGGCAATCAGCCCCAGCATTTT
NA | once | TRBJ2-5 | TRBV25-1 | CASSEGGESREQYF | TGTGCCAGCAGTGAAGGCGGGGAGTCAAGGGAGCAGTACTTC
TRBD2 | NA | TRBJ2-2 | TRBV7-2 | CASSLSLAGGLWELFF | TGTGCCAGCAGCTTAAGTCTAGCGGGGGGGCTATGGGAGCTGTTTTTT
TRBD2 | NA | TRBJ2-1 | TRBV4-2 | CASSQYSGAYNEQFF | TGTGCCAGCAGCCAATACAGCGGGGCCTACAATGAGCAGTTCTTC
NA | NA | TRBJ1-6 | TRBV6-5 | CASSRRAKEGSPLHF | TGTGCCAGCAGCCGTCGGGCCAAGGAGGGTTCACCCCTCCACTTT
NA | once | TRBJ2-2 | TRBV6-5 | CASSVLGNTGELFF | TGTGCCAGCAGTGTATTAGGAAACACCGGGGAGCTGTTTTTT
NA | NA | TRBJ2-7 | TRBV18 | CASSPPGNYEQYF | TGTGCCAGCTCACCACCGGGCAACTACGAGCAGTACTTC
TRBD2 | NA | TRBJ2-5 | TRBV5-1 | CASSPVTSGGETQYF | TGCGCCAGCAGCCCAGTCACTAGCGGGGGAGAGACCCAGTACTTC
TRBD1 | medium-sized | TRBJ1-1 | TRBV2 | CASSERDRGVYTEAFF | TGTGCCAGCAGTGAGCGGGACAGAGGAGTTTACACTGAAGCTTTCTTT
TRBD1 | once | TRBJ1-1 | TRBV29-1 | CSARDGTDLDTEAFF | TGCAGCGCCCGAGACGGGACAGACCTCGACACTGAAGCTTTCTTT
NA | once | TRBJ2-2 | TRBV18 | CASSLDAGSNTGELFF | TGTGCCAGCTCACTTGACGCAGGATCCAACACCGGGGAGCTGTTTTTT
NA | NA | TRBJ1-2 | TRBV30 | CAWSVMGATDGYTF | TGTGCCTGGAGTGTAATGGGGGCCACGGATGGCTACACCTTC
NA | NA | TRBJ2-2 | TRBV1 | CTSSQDRRGGRCTGELFF | TGCACCAGCAGCCAAGATCGTCGGGGGGGCCGCTGCACCGGGGAGCTGTTTTTT
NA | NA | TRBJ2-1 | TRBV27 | CASSLSVQEAYNEQFF | TGTGCCAGCAGTTTATCGGTACAGGAGGCCTACAATGAGCAGTTCTTC
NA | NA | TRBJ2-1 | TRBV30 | CAWMKEQVNEQFF | TGTGCCTGGATGAAGGAACAGGTCAATGAGCAGTTCTTC
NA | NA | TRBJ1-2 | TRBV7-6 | CASSLPGYGYTF | TGTGCCAGCAGCTTACCGGGCTATGGCTACACCTTC
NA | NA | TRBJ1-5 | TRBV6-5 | CASSYRDNQPQHF | TGTGCCAGTAGTTACAGGGACAATCAGCCCCAGCATTTT
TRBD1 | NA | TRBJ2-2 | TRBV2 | CASRQHGGTGGIQRDTGELFF | TGTGCCAGCAGGCAACACGGCGGGACAGGGGGAATCCAACGGGACACCGGGGAGCTGTTTTTT
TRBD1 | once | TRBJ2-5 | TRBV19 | CASSQSGGAKTQYF | TGTGCCAGTAGTCAGTCAGGGGGCGCGAAGACCCAGTACTTC
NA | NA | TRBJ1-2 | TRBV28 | CASRLTPLSHGYTF | TGTGCCAGCAGGCTTACCCCGCTAAGTCATGGCTACACCTTC
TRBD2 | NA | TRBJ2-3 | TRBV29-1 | CSVDPSGDSYTQYF | TGCAGCGTTGATCCTAGCGGGGACTCCTATACGCAGTATTTT
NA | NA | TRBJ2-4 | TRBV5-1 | CASYRVQGYLAKNIQYF | TGCGCCAGCTACCGGGTGCAGGGTTATCTAGCCAAAAACATTCAGTACTTC
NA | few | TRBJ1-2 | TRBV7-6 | CASSLEVGFSYGYTF | TGTGCCAGCAGCTTAGAAGTAGGGTTCTCCTATGGCTACACCTTC
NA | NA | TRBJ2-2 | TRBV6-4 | CASSPFGGAQITGELFF | TGTGCCAGCAGCCCATTTGGCGGGGCCCAAATCACCGGGGAGCTGTTTTTT
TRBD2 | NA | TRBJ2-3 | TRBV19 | CASSKEFRPGLAAYLGTDTQYF | TGTGCCAGTAGTAAAGAATTCAGGCCGGGACTAGCGGCCTACCTTGGAACAGATACGCAGTATTTT
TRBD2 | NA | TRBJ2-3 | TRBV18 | CASSGPGGGTDTQYF | TGTGCCAGCTCCGGGCCGGGAGGAGGCACAGATACGCAGTATTTT
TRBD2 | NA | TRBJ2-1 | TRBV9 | CASSVGLAVNNEQFF | TGTGCCAGCAGCGTAGGACTAGCGGTAAACAATGAGCAGTTCTTC
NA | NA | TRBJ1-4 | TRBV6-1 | CASEELDEKLFF | TGTGCCAGCGAGGAGTTGGATGAAAAACTGTTTTTT
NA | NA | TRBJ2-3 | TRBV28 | CASSLTVSTDTQYF | TGTGCCAGCAGTTTGACAGTTAGCACAGATACGCAGTATTTT
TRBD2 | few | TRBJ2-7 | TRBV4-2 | CASSPRYTPSGGRHEQYF | TGTGCCAGCAGCCCCCGATACACTCCTAGCGGGGGGCGGCACGAGCAGTACTTC
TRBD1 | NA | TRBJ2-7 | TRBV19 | CASSILGVDREHEQYF | TGTGCCAGTAGTATCCTGGGGGTCGACAGGGAACACGAGCAGTACTTC
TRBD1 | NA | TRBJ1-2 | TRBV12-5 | CASGLGDRVGYTF | TGTGCTAGTGGTCTTGGGGACAGGGTGGGCTACACCTTC
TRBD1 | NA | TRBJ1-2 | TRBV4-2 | CASSQEGPGGKLYGYTF | TGTGCCAGCAGCCAAGAAGGCCCAGGGGGAAAACTCTATGGCTACACCTTC
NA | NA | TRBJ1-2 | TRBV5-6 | CASSLESTNYGYTF | TGTGCCAGCAGCTTGGAGTCAACTAACTATGGCTACACCTTC
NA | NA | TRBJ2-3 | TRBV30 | CAWSALGTDTQYF | TGTGCCTGGAGTGCCTTAGGCACAGATACGCAGTATTTT
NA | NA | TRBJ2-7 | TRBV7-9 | CASSLGGLGYEQYF | TGTGCCAGCAGCCTTGGGGGCTTGGGGTACGAGCAGTACTTC
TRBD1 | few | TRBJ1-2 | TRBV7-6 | CASSPKTGENYGYTF | TGTGCCAGCAGCCCAAAGACAGGGGAAAACTATGGCTACACCTTC
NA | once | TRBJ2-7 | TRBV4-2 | CASSQARNSYEQYF | TGTGCCAGCAGCCAAGCCCGGAATTCCTACGAGCAGTACTTC
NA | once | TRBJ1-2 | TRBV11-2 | CASSLTSEALGGYGYTF | TGTGCCAGCAGCTTAACCTCCGAGGCCCTTGGAGGCTATGGCTACACCTTC
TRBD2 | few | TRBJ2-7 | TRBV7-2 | CASSHGGASGAF | TGTGCCAGCAGCCACGGAGGGGCTAGCGGGGCCTTC